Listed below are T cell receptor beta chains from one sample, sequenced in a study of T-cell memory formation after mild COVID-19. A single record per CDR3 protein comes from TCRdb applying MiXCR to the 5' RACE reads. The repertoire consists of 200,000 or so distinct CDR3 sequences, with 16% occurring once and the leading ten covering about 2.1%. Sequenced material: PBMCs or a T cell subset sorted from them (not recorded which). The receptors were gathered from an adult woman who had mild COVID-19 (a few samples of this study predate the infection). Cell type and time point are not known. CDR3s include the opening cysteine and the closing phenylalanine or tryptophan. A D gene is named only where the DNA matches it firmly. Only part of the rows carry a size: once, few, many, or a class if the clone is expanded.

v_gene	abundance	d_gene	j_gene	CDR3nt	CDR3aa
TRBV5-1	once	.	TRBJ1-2	TGCGCCAGCAGCACGCAGGGAGGAGGGTATGGCTACACCTTC	CASSTQGGGYGYTF
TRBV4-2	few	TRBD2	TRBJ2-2	TGTGCCAGCAGCCAAGATCTATGGGCTAGCGGCTTGACCGGGGAGCTGTTTTTT	CASSQDLWASGLTGELFF
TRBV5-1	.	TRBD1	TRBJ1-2	TGCGCCAGCACCTTTCAACCGGGACAGAACTATGGCTACACCTTC	CASTFQPGQNYGYTF
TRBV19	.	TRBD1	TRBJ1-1	TGTGCCAGTAGTTCCCGGACAGGCACGAACACTGAAGCTTTCTTT	CASSSRTGTNTEAFF
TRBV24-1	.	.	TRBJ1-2	TGTGCCACCAGTGTTGGCCCTAACTATGGCTACACCTTC	CATSVGPNYGYTF
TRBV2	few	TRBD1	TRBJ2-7	TGTGCCAGCAGTGAAAAGGGCAGGGCAGGGGGTTGGGAGCAGTACTTC	CASSEKGRAGGWEQYF
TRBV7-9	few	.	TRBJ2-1	TGTGCCAGCAGCTTAGACTCCCCAGCCCCCGGAATCTTC	CASSLDSPAPGIF
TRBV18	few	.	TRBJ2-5	TGTGCCAGCTCCCCTGGATTCCAAGAGACCCAGTACTTC	CASSPGFQETQYF
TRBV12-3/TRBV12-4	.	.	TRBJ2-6	TGTGCCAGCAGTTTTCCAGGCTCTGGGGCCAACGTCCTGACTTTC	CASSFPGSGANVLTF
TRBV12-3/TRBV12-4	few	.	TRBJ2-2	TGTGCCAGCAGTTTCCAGAGCCCCGGGGAGCTGTTTTTT	CASSFQSPGELFF
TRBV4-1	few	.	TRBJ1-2	TGCGCCAGCAGCCAAGATCCACCCTTGGGAGGGTATGGCTACACCTTC	CASSQDPPLGGYGYTF
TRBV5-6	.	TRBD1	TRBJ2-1	TGTGCCAGCAGCTCAGGGACAGGGGAGCAGTTCTTC	CASSSGTGEQFF
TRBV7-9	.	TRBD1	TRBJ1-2	TGTGCCAGCAGCTTAGCTTGGACAGGGGGCTATGGCTACACCTTC	CASSLAWTGGYGYTF
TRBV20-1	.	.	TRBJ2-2	TGCAGTGCTAGAGATCAAGGGTCAGGGACCGGGGAGCTGTTTTTT	CSARDQGSGTGELFF
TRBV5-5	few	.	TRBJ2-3	TGTGCCAGCAGCTTACAACAGGGCACAGATACGCAGTATTTT	CASSLQQGTDTQYF
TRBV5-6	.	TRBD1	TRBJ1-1	TGTGCCAGCGGGGACAGGGACGACACTGAAGCTTTCTTT	CASGDRDDTEAFF
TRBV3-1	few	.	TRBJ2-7	TGTGCCAGCAGCCAAGCCAACGCCGAGCAGTACTTC	CASSQANAEQYF
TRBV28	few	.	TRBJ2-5	TGTGCCAGCAGTTTTGGCCAATGGAGGCAAGAGACCCAGTACTTC	CASSFGQWRQETQYF
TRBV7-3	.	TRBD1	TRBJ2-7	TGTGCCAGCAGCTTAGGACAGGGAGGAGAGCAGTACTTC	CASSLGQGGEQYF
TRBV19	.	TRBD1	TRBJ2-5	TGTGCCAGTAGTAGGACAGGGCGGGAGACCCAGTACTTC	CASSRTGRETQYF
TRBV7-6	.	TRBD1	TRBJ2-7	TGTGCCAGCAGCCCTAAGGGCAGGGGGAGCGAGCAGTACTTC	CASSPKGRGSEQYF
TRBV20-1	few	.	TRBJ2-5	TGCAGTGCTCCGAGGACAGGGAGGGGAGAGACCCAGTACTTC	CSAPRTGRGETQYF
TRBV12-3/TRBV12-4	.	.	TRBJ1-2	TGTGCCAGCAGGATAGGACCAACTAACTATGGCTACACCTTC	CASRIGPTNYGYTF
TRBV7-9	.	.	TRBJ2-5	TGTGCCAGCAGCCCTCGACAGGAGGTAGAGACCCAGTACTTC	CASSPRQEVETQYF